Presented here are 4 T cell receptor beta chains from one specimen sequenced in a study of blood T cells in healthy people across ages. Next came a second PCR, run for about 7 to 11 cycles, which used a sample-barcoded 5' primer along with a J-beta primer mix. MiXCR was run by TCRdb on the 5' RACE reads, yielding one entry per CDR3 protein. This sample yields about 510,000 distinct CDR3 sequences, of which about 27% are seen a single time; approximately 3.7% belongs to the top ten. The same data also contributed to another study, on T cells of mothers and their children.

What was sequenced was blood. The receptors stem from a boy between 2 and 10 years old in good health.

This clonotype was detected a few times. V and J are TRBV3-1 and TRBJ2-3; tentative D call: TRBD2 (5 bases). The V gene lost 3 bases and the J gene lost 4 bases, with 20 bases spanning the gap. Germline values: CDR1 LGHDT, CDR2 YNNKEL (reference sequence). The CDR3 is 17 amino acids. The CDR3 spells CASSHRGPGLEPDTQYF. The CDR3, as DNA: TGTGCCAGCAGCCACAGAGGCCCGGGGTTGGAACCAGATACGCAGTATTTT.

The chain combines TRBV7-9 with TRBJ1-2; a possible D gene is TRBD1 (5 bases). V was pared by 4 bases and J by 4 bases, with 10 bases between. Germline V lookup: CDR1 SEHNR, CDR2 FQNEAQ (reference sequence). CDR3 length equals 13 residues. The CDR3 spells CASSSGGPYGYTF. DNA of the CDR3: TGTGCCAGCAGCTCGGGGGGACCCTATGGCTACACCTTC. Supplemented by reference TRBV7-9 and TRBJ1-2, the full variable domain reads DTGVSQNPRHKITKRGQNVTFRCDPISEHNRLYWYRQTLGQGPEFLTYFQNEAQLEKSRLLSDRFSAERPKGSFSTLEIQRTEQGDSAMYLCASSSGGPYGYTFGSGTRLTVV.

Comments on this clonotype: Germline and junction disagree at one end, which may indicate a read error. The chain combines TRBV5-1 with TRBJ2-7; D gene unclear. The CDR3 loop spans 14 amino acids. The V gene's germline CDR1 is SGHRS and CDR2 YFSETQ. CDR3 protein: CASGLRPAPGEQYF. The DNA of the CDR3 is TGCGCCAGCGGCTTAAGACCCGCCCCCGGCGAGCAGTACTTC. Drawing the rest from reference TRBV5-1 and TRBJ2-7, the complete variable domain is KAGVTQTPRYLIKTRGQQVTLSCSPISGHRSVSWYQQTPGQGLQFLFEYFSETQRNKGNFPGRFSGRQFSNSRSEMNVSTLELGDSALYLCASGLRPAPGEQYFGPGTRLTVT.

The chain couples TRBV6-2 or TRBV6-3 to TRBJ1-2; 8 positions agree with TRBD1. The CDR3 is made up of 17 amino acids. CDR1 is MNHEY and CDR2 is SVGEGT in the germline V gene. With V trimmed by 5 bases and J by 1 base, 12 bases remained unmatched. The CDR3 loop is CASSPGQGREINYGYTF. CDR3 coding DNA: TGTGCCAGCAGTCCCGGACAGGGAAGAGAGATTAACTATGGCTACACCTTC.